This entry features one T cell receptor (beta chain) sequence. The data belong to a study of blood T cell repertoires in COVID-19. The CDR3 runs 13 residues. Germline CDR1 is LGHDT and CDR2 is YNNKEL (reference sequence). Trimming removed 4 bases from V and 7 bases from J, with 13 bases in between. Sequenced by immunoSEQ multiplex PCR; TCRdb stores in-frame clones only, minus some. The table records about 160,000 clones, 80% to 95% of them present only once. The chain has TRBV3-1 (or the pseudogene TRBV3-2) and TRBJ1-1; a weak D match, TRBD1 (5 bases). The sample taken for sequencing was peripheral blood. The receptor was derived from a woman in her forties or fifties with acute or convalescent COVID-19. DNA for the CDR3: TGTGCCAGCAGCCCACCATCGGGGGATGAAGCTTTCTTT. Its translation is CASSPPSGDEAFF.